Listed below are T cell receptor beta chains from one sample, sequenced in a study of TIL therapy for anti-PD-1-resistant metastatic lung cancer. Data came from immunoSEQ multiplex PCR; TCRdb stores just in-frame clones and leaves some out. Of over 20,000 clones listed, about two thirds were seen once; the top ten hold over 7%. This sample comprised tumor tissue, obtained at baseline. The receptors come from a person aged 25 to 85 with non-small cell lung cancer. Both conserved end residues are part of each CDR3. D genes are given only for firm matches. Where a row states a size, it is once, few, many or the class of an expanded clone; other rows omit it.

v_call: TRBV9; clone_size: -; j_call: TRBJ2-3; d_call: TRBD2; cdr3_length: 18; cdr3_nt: TGTGCCAGCAGCGTAGACCCCAGACTAGCTTCAGGCACAGATACGCAGTATTTT; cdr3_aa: CASSVDPRLASGTDTQYF
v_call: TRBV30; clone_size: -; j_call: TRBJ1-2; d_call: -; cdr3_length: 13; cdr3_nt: TGTGCCTGGATATTATCGGGTCTCAATGGCTACACCTTC; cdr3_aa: CAWILSGLNGYTF
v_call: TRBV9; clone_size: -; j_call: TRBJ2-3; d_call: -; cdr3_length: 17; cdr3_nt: TGTGCCAGCAGCGTAGAGGGGGGAACCTCTAGCACAGATACGCAGTATTTT; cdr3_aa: CASSVEGGTSSTDTQYF
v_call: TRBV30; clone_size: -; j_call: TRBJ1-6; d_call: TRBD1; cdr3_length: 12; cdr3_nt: TGTGCCTTCCGGGACAGCCACTCACCCCTCCACTTT; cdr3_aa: CAFRDSHSPLHF
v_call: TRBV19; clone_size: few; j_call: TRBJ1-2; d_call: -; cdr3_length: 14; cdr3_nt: TGTGCCAGTAGTATCCCCGGGACGGGCTATGGCTACACCTTC; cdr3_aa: CASSIPGTGYGYTF
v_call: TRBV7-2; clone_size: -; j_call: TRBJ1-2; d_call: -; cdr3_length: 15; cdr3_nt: TGTGCCAGCAGCTCCACCTGGGACACGGTTTATGGCTACACCTTC; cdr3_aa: CASSSTWDTVYGYTF
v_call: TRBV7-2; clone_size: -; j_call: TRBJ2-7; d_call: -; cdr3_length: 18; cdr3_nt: TGTGCCAGCAGCTTAGGACCGAAACGGGACTTGGGCTCCTACGAGCAGTACTTC; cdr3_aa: CASSLGPKRDLGSYEQYF
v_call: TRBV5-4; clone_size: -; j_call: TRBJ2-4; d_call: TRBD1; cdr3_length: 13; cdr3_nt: TGTGCCAGCAGCTTGGACAGGGGAAACATTCAGTACTTC; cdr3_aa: CASSLDRGNIQYF
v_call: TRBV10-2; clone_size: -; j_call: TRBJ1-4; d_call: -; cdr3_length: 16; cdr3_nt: TGCGCCAGCAGTGAGTCCCAGGGGACTAGAATTGAAAAACTGTTTTTT; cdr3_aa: CASSESQGTRIEKLFF
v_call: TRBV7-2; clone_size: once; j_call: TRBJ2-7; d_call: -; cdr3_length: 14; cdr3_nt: TGTGCCAGCAGCTTTCGACAGGGACTCTACGAGCAGTACTTC; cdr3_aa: CASSFRQGLYEQYF
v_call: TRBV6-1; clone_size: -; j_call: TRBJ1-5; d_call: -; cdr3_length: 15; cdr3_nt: TGTGCCAGCAGTGATTGGGGGGGTAGGAATCAGCCCCAGCATTTT; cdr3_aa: CASSDWGGRNQPQHF
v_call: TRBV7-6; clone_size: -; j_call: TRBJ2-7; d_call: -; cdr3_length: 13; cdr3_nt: TGTGCCAGCAGCTTAGAGGATCGGTACGAGCAGTACTTC; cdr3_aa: CASSLEDRYEQYF
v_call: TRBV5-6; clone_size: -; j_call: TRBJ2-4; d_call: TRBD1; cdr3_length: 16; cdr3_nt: TGTGCCAGCAGGAATACAGGGGACGTCGCCAAAAACATTCAGTACTTC; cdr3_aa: CASRNTGDVAKNIQYF
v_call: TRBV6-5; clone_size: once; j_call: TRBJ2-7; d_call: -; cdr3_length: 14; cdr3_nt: TGTGCCAGCAGTTACGGGGAAGGAAGCTACGAGCAGTACTTC; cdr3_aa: CASSYGEGSYEQYF
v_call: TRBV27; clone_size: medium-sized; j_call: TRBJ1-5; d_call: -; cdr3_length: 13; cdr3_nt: TGTGCCAGCACAGGGGTCGGTGGTCAGCCCCAGCATTTT; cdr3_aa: CASTGVGGQPQHF
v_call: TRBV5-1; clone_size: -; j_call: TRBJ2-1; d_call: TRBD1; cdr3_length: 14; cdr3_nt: TGCGCCAGCAGCCCGGGACAGGGCTACAATGAGCAGTTCTTC; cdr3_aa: CASSPGQGYNEQFF
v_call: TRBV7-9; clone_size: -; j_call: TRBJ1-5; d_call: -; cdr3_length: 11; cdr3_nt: TGTGCCAGCAGCACCGGGGGGCCCCAGCATTTT; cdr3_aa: CASSTGGPQHF
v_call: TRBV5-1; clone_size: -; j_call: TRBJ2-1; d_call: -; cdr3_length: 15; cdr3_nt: TGCGCCAGCAGCTTTACGGCTAGCGCCCCCCATGAGCAGTTCTTC; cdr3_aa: CASSFTASAPHEQFF